The next 3 T cell receptor beta chains were all read from a single sample in a study of vaccination and CD4 T cells after COVID-19. With the Oncomine TCR Beta short-read assay, DNA from cultured CD4+ T cells was sequenced. MiXCR, run by TCRdb on the PCR reads, gives a single entry per CDR3 protein. This sample has just over 6,000 distinct CDR3 sequences; around half occur once, and the top ten carry about 57%. Antigens of these TCRs are unknown. Treatment defined: roughly 10-day PBMC culture with coronavirus spike peptide pools or control peptides (ViraFEST assay). The collection of CD4+ T cells from the unexposed donor took place before the COVID-19 pandemic (2011-2018). The sequenced material came from CD4+ T cells from blood, cultured in vitro. These receptor sequences come from a human donor in good health.

The V call is TRBV7-2, the J call TRBJ2-2, with 7 nucleotides matching TRBD2. Germline CDR1 reads SGHTA; CDR2 reads FQGNSA. The trim removed 5 bases at V and 7 bases at J, leaving 7 bases unmatched. CDR3 length: 14 amino acids. The CDR3 DNA follows: TGTGCCAGCAGCCCAAGGGACTACCGCGGGGAGCTGTTTTTT. Translating gives CASSPRDYRGELFF.

The J gene is TRBJ2-7, the V gene TRBV20-1; D is possibly TRBD1 or TRBD2 (5 bases each). From germline, CDR1 is DFQATT and CDR2 SNEGSKA (reference sequence). The CDR3 has 13 residues. Trimming shortened V by 4 bases and J by 3 bases, and 13 bases separated the two germline ends. CDR3 sequence reads: CSATGRQSYEQYF. The CDR3 DNA follows: TGCAGTGCTACGGGGCGCCAGAGCTACGAGCAGTACTTC.

The chain combines TRBV19 with TRBJ1-3; D is uncertain. Per the germline V gene, CDR1 is LNHDA and CDR2 is SQIVND (reference sequence). Trimming stripped 6 bases from V and 4 bases from J, with 16 bases between. The CDR3 has 15 residues. Here the CDR3 reads CASSRRQEGGNTIYF. CDR3 coding DNA: TGTGCCAGTAGCAGACGACAAGAAGGAGGAAACACCATATATTTT.